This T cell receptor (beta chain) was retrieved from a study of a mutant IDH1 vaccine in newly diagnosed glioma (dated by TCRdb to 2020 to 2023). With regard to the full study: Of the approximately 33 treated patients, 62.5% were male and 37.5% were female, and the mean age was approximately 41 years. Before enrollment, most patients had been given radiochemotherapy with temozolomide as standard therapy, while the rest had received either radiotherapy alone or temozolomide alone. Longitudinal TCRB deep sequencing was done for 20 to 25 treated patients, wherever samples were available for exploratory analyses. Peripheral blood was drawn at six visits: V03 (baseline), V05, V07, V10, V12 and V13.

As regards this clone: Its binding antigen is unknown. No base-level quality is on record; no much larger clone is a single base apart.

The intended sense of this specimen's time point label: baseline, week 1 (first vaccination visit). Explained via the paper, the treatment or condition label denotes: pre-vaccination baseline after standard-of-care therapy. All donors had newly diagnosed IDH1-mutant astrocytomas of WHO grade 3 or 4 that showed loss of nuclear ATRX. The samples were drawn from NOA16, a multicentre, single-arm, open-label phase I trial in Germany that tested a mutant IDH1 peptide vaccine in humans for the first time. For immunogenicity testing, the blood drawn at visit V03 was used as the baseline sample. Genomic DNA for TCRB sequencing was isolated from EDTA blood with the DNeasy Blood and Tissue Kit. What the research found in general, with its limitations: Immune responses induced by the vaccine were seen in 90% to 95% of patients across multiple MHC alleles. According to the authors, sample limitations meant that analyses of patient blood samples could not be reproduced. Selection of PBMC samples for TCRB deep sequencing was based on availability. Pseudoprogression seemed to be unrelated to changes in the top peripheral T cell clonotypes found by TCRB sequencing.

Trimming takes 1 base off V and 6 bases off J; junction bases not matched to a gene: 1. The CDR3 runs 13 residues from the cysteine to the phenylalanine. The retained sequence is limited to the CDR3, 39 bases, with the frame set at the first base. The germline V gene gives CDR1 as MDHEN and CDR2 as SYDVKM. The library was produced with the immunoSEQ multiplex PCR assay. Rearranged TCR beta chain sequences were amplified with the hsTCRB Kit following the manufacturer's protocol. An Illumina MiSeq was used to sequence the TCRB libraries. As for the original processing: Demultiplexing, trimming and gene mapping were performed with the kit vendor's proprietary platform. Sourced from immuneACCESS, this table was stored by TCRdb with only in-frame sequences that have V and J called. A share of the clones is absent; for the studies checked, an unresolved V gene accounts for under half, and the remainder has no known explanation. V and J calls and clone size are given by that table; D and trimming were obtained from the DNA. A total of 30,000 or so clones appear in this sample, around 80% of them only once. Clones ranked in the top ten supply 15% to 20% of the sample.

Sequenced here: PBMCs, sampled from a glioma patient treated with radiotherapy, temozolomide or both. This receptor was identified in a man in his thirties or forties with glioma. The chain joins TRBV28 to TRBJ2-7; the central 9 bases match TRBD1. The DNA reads TGTGCCAGCAGTTTATCGACAGGGGGCGAGCAGTACTTC. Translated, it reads CASSLSTGGEQYF. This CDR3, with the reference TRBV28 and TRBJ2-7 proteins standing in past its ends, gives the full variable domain DVKVTQSSRYLVKRTGEKVFLECVQDMDHENMFWYRQDPGLGLRLIYFSYDVKMKEKGDIPEGYSVSREKKERFSLILESASTNQTSMYLCASSLSTGGEQYFGPGTRLTVT.